This TCR beta chain was captured in a study of blood T cell repertoires in COVID-19. Measured with immunoSEQ multiplex PCR; TCRdb has only the in-frame clones, and not every one. Here the sample spans about 190,000 clones, 82% being singletons. The germline V gene has CDR1 DFQATT and CDR2 SNEGSKA (reference sequence). Trimming cost V 3 bases and J 9 bases, with 9 bases left between them. The CDR3 runs to 11 residues. The sequenced material came from peripheral blood. The V and J genes are TRBV20-1 and TRBJ2-1; TRBD2 might be the D (6 bases). The clonotype originates from a woman aged 60-70 years with COVID-19, enrolled during active disease. The CDR3 region is CSASTSLEQFF. The DNA for the CDR3 is TGCAGTGCTAGCACTAGCCTTGAGCAGTTCTTC.